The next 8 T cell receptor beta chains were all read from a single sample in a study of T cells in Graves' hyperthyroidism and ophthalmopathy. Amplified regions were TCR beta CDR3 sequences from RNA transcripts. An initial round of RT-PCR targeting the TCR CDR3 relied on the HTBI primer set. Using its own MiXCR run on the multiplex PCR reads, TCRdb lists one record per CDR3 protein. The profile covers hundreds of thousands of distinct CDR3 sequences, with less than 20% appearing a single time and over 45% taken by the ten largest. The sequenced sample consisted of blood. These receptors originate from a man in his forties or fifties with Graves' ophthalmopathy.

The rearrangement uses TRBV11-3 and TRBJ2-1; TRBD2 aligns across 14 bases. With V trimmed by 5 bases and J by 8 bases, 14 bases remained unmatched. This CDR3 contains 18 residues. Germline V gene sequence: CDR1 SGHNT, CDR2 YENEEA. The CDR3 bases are TGTGCCAGCAGCGTCTACTCCGGGACTAGCGGGAGAGGGCATGAGCAGTTCTTC. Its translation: CASSVYSGTSGRGHEQFF.

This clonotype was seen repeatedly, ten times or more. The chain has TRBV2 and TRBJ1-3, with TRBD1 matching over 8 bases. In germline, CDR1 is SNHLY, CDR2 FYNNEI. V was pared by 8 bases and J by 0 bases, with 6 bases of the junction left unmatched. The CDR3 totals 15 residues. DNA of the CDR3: TGTGCCAGCGGGGGACAGGAGAGCTCTGGAAACACCATATATTTT. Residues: CASGGQESSGNTIYF.

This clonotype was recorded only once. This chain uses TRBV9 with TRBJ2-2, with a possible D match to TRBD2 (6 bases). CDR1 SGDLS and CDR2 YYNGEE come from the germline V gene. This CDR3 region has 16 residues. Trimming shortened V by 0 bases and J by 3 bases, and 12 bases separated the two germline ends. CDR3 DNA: TGTGCCAGCAGCGTAGGGGACTTTTGGGACACCGGGGAGCTGTTTTTT. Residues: CASSVGDFWDTGELFF.

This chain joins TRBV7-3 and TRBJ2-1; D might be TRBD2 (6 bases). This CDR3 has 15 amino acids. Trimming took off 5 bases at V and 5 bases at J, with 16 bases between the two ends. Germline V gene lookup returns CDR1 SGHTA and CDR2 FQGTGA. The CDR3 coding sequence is TGTGCCAGCAGCCGTTTGCCGGGACTCAACAATGAGCAGTTCTTC. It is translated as CASSRLPGLNNEQFF.

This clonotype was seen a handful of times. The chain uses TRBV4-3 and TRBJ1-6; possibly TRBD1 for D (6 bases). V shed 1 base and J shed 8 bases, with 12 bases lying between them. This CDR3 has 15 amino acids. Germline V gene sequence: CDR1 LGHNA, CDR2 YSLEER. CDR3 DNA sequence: TGCGCCAGCAGCCAAGGGAACAGGGAGGATTCACCCCTCCACTTT. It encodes CASSQGNREDSPLHF.

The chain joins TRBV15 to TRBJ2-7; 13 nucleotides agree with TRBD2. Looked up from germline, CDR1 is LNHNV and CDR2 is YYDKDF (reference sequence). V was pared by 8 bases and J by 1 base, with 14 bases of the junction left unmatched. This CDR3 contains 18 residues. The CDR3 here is CATGAGLAGLRGSYEQYF. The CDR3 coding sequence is TGTGCCACCGGGGCGGGACTAGCGGGATTGAGGGGATCCTACGAGCAGTACTTC.

The CDR3 DNA reads TGCAGCGTTCATGGAAACACCGGGGAGCTGTTTTTT. Translating it yields CSVHGNTGELFF. This chain uses TRBV29-1 with TRBJ2-2; D gene uncertain. CDR1 is SQVTM and CDR2 is ANQGSEA in the germline V gene. The CDR3 consists of 12 residues. V was pared by 5 bases and J by 2 bases, with 6 bases between.

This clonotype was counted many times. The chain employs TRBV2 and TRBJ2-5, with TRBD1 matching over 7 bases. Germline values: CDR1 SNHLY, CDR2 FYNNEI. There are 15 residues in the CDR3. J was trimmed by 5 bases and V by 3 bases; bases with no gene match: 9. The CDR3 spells CASSEGRGRWETQYF. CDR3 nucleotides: TGTGCCAGCAGTGAGGGAAGGGGGCGCTGGGAGACCCAGTACTTC.